The 20 T cell receptor beta chains listed next were all sequenced from one sample in a study of T cells in Graves' hyperthyroidism and ophthalmopathy. Amplification of TCR beta CDR3 regions used RNA as the template. The HTBI primer set was used in a first-round RT-PCR of the TCR CDR3. MiXCR, run by TCRdb on the multiplex PCR reads, gives a single entry per CDR3 protein. This sample has 400,000 or so distinct CDR3 sequences, with around an eighth found just once. Sequencing was done on a sample of blood. Every receptor here comes from a man in his forties or fifties with Graves' ophthalmopathy.

This clonotype was observed a handful of times. J is TRBJ2-1 and V is TRBV29-1, with 9 bases matching TRBD1. After removal of 7 bases from V and 7 bases from J, the junction contained 8 bases not matched to a gene. CDR1 and CDR2 from the germline V gene are SQVTM and ANQGSEA. This CDR3 has 13 amino acids. In DNA, the CDR3 is TGCAGCGACAGACCGGGACAGGGAAATGAGCAGTTCTTC. This translates into CSDRPGQGNEQFF.

V usage is TRBV12-3 or TRBV12-4 and J usage is TRBJ2-7; 11 bases agree with TRBD2. J was trimmed by 6 bases and V by 6 bases; bases with no gene match: 4. The CDR3 is 13 amino acids. Here the CDR3 reads CASRLAGACEQYF. The DNA for the CDR3 is TGTGCCAGCAGACTAGCGGGAGCTTGCGAGCAGTACTTC.

This clonotype was counted a few times. The J gene is TRBJ2-7, the V gene TRBV7-2; 8 positions agree with TRBD2. V dropped 2 bases and J dropped 3; count of bases not matched to a gene: 6. The CDR3 extends over 15 amino acids. Germline assignment: CDR1 SGHTA and CDR2 FQGNSA. CDR3 in amino acids: CASSLFSGTNYEQYF. In DNA, the CDR3 is TGTGCCAGCAGCTTATTTAGCGGGACGAACTACGAGCAGTACTTC. Full variable domain (missing parts from reference TRBV7-2 and TRBJ2-7): GAGVSQSPSNKVTEKGKDVELRCDPISGHTALYWYRQSLGQGLEFLIYFQGNSAPDKSGLPSDRFSAERTGGSVSTLTIQRTQQEDSAVYLCASSLFSGTNYEQYFGPGTRLTVT.

This clonotype has more than one count but fewer than ten. The V call is TRBV9, the J call TRBJ1-3; unclear D gene. Trimming cost V 0 bases and J 0 bases, with 7 bases left between them. The germline V gene has CDR1 SGDLS and CDR2 YYNGEE. This CDR3 has 15 residues. The CDR3 DNA sequence: TGTGCCAGCAGCGTAGAAGGGAGCTCTGGAAACACCATATATTTT. Translated, it gives CASSVEGSSGNTIYF.

This clonotype was recorded many times. The CDR3 coding sequence is TGTGCCACCCGTGGCGGAGACGCCAATGAGCAGTTCTTC. This encodes CATRGGDANEQFF. The chain links TRBV18 to TRBJ2-1; no firm D call. The CDR3 totals 13 residues. V was cut by 10 bases and J by 6 bases, with 16 bases left in between. Germline assignment: CDR1 KGHSH and CDR2 LQKENI.

This clonotype was counted at least ten times. This rearrangement joins TRBV30 to TRBJ1-1; D not resolved. In germline, CDR1 is GTSNPN, CDR2 SVGIG (reference sequence). The CDR3 length is 12 residues. With 5 bases removed from V and 0 bases from J, the gap between germline ends came to 7 bases. CDR3 amino acids: CAWLVMNTEAFF. Here the CDR3 DNA reads TGTGCCTGGTTGGTTATGAACACTGAAGCTTTCTTT.

This clonotype appeared many times. The V call is TRBV7-3, the J call TRBJ2-7, with 8 bases aligning to TRBD2. CDR3 length: 16 amino acids. With V trimmed by 1 base and J by 2 bases, 7 bases remained unmatched. The V gene's germline CDR1 is SGHTA and CDR2 FQGTGA. The CDR3 DNA reads TGTGCCAGCAGCTTAATGGGTAGCGGGACAACCTACGAGCAGTACTTC. This sequence encodes CASSLMGSGTTYEQYF.

This clonotype has a handful of counts. The chain recombines TRBV20-1 with TRBJ1-5, with D possibly being TRBD1 (5 bases). Germline-derived CDR1 and CDR2 are DFQATT and SNEGSKA (reference sequence). There are 13 residues in the CDR3. Trimming took off 6 bases at V and 0 bases at J, with 9 bases between the two ends. CDR3 residues: CSAIDSSNQPQHF. The CDR3 bases are TGCAGTGCCATCGACAGTAGCAATCAGCCCCAGCATTTT.

This clonotype was seen repeatedly, ten times or more. The V call is TRBV30, the J call TRBJ1-2; no reliable D call. Per the germline V gene, CDR1 is GTSNPN and CDR2 is SVGIG (reference sequence). The CDR3 contains 13 residues. Trimming pared 4 bases from V and 8 bases from J, leaving 17 bases between. CDR3 DNA: TGTGCCTGGACACCAGGCCAGGTTGGCGGCTACACCTTC. Amino acids: CAWTPGQVGGYTF.

The chain uses TRBV10-1 and TRBJ2-5; possible D gene TRBD2, 6 bases. V gave up 9 bases and J gave up 2 bases, with 10 bases separating them. Germline lookup yields CDR1 WNHNN and CDR2 SYGVQD (reference sequence). This CDR3 contains 12 residues. This chain's CDR3 is CASGTSQETQYF. The DNA for the CDR3 is TGCGCCAGTGGGACTTCTCAAGAGACCCAGTACTTC.

The chain couples TRBV12-3 or TRBV12-4 to TRBJ1-6; D not certain. V lost 6 bases and J 7 bases, leaving 10 bases between the germline ends. The CDR3 is 13 residues long. The DNA of the CDR3 is TGTGCCAGCAGAACCTCCCGGAATTCACCCCTCCACTTT. The encoded protein is CASRTSRNSPLHF.

The chain has TRBV6-1 and TRBJ2-7; 7 bases align to TRBD2. Per the germline V gene, CDR1 is MNHNS and CDR2 is SASEGT. The CDR3 is 15 residues long. After removal of 7 bases from V and 3 bases from J, the junction contained 12 bases not matched to a gene. Here the CDR3 reads CASKIAAGLNYEQYF. The DNA of the CDR3 is TGTGCCAGCAAGATTGCCGCGGGACTAAACTACGAGCAGTACTTC.

This clonotype showed up many times. V is TRBV12-3 or TRBV12-4 and J is TRBJ2-5, with TRBD2 matching over 7 bases. The CDR3 has 14 amino acids. V lost 5 bases and J lost 4; bases outside the gene matches: 7. CDR3 sequence: CASSGRREGETQYF. The CDR3 bases are TGTGCCAGCAGTGGCCGCAGGGAGGGAGAGACCCAGTACTTC.

This clonotype has a count of ten or more. The chain links TRBV6-5 to TRBJ2-5; no firm D call. Germline values: CDR1 MNHEY, CDR2 SVGAGI. This CDR3 has 13 residues. Between the trimmed V and J ends, which lost 2 bases and 3 bases, there was a span of 7 bases. In nucleotides, the CDR3 is TGTGCCAGCAGTTACGGCACAAAAGAGACCCAGTACTTC. Translation: CASSYGTKETQYF.

As regards this clonotype: A much bigger clone sits one base away, suggesting this may be a read error. The V and J genes are TRBV7-8 and TRBJ2-1; D call uncertain. The CDR3 has 12 amino acids. V was pared by 4 bases and J by 13 bases, with 14 bases between. Germline V gives CDR1 SGHVS, CDR2 FQNEAQ. CDR3 loop: CASSYYTETQFF. The CDR3 region has the DNA TGTGCCAGCAGCTATTATACGGAGACCCAGTTCTTC. The complete variable domain, with remaining parts taken from reference TRBV7-8 and TRBJ2-1, reads GAGVSQSPRYKVAKRGQDVALRCDPISGHVSLFWYQQALGQGPEFLTYFQNEAQLDKSGLPSDRFFAERPEGSVSTLKIQRTQQEDSAVYLCASSYYTETQFFGPGTRLTVL.

This clonotype was found a few times. J is TRBJ2-7 and V is TRBV14, with 7 bases that match TRBD1. The CDR3 consists of 13 residues. Trimming cost V 6 bases and J 2 bases; bases outside gene matches: 4. The germline V gene encodes CDR1 SGHDN and CDR2 FVKESK. CDR3 in DNA: TGTGCCAGCAGGCCGCAGGGGGCCTACGAGCAGTACTTC. Translation: CASRPQGAYEQYF.

This clonotype has a handful of counts. This chain links TRBV20-1 with TRBJ1-6, with D uncertain. This CDR3 spans 15 amino acids. Germline V CDR1 and CDR2: DFQATT, SNEGSKA (reference sequence). The germline V and J ends were trimmed by 0 bases and 7 bases, with 13 bases remaining between them. In DNA, the CDR3 is TGCAGTGCTAGAGACCGCGGGCTCGCGAATTCACCCCTCCACTTT. It specifies CSARDRGLANSPLHF.

This chain uses TRBV19 with TRBJ2-7; 7 nucleotides align to TRBD2. The V gene's germline CDR1 is LNHDA and CDR2 SQIVND (reference sequence). The CDR3 is made up of 13 amino acids. V shed 3 bases and J 7 bases; nucleotides not matched to a gene: 6. The CDR3 DNA follows: TGTGCCAGTAGTATTTGGGGAGGGGATGAGCAGTACTTC. This gives the protein CASSIWGGDEQYF.

The table lists this clonotype with many counts. This rearrangement joins TRBV20-1 to TRBJ1-5; no reliable D call. CDR3 length: 15 amino acids. V was clipped by 1 base and J by 0 bases, with 10 bases between them. CDR1 DFQATT and CDR2 SNEGSKA come from the germline V gene (reference sequence). CDR3 in DNA: TGCAGTGCTAGAGTTGTCCCTTATAGCAATCAGCCCCAGCATTTT. Protein sequence: CSARVVPYSNQPQHF.

The chain recombines TRBV29-1 with TRBJ2-5; 9 bases are a match to TRBD1. Germline V gives CDR1 SQVTM, CDR2 ANQGSEA. CDR3 length: 12 residues. The V and J ends lost 6 bases and 5 bases, in that order; junction bases with no gene match: 4. The CDR3 sequence is CSVGQGSETQYF. CDR3 coding DNA: TGCAGCGTGGGACAGGGTTCCGAGACCCAGTACTTC.